What follows are 15 T cell receptor beta chains derived from one specimen sequenced in a study of tissue T cells after allogeneic stem cell transplantation. The data were produced by immunoSEQ multiplex PCR, yet TCRdb's version contains in-frame clones alone and is incomplete. The repertoire has roughly 9,700 clones, 47% of them found once; the top ten carry 6.5% to 7.5%. The time point: mouse harvest day 7 after allogeneic transplant. Each mouse received 10^7 T-cell-depleted marrow cells plus 10^6 splenic CD5+ T cells by tail vein. Material for sequencing was gut tissue. The receptors come from a female BALB/c mouse given C57BL/6 T cells with graft-versus-host disease after an allogeneic hematopoietic cell transplant.

By frequency in the sample, this clone is medium-sized. The listed genes are named as in mouse. The read comes to an end 1 residue before the CDR3 does, leaving the germline J gene to fill in the end. The chain uses TRBV19 and TRBJ2-7; tentative D call: TRBD1 (5 bases). The germline V gene has CDR1 FNHDT and CDR2 SITEND (reference sequence). The CDR3 length is 11 residues. The ends were cut back, 2 bases at V and 6 bases at J, with 6 bases in the middle. The sequenced CDR3 bases are TGTGCCAGCAGTATCACAGGTGAACAGTAC. Amino acid sequence: CASSITGEQY. The whole CDR3 sequence is CASSITGEQYF. Full variable domain (rest looked up from reference TRBV19 and TRBJ2-7): GGIITQTPKFLIGQEGQKLTLKCQQNFNHDTMYWYRQDSGKGLRLIYYSITENDLQKGDLSEGYDASREKKSSFSLTVTSAQKNEMAVFLCASSITGEQYFGPGTRLTVL.

This clone showed up just a few times. Gene names refer to mouse genes. The CDR3 end is not reached by the read, which stops 1 residue before it; the germline J gene fills it in. The V call is TRBV16, the J call TRBJ2-3; TRBD1 agrees at 8 bases. The CDR3 has 14 amino acids. Trimming took 5 bases from V and 3 from J; bases not matched to a gene: 4. Germline CDR1 reads SGHSA; CDR2 reads FRNQAP. The CDR3 here is CASSKQGAAETLYF. The covered CDR3 bases are TGTGCAAGCAGCAAGCAGGGGGCGGCAGAAACGCTGTAT.

This clone was found a few times. Mouse names are used for the genes. The read gets to within 1 residue of the CDR3 end, and the germline J gene fills in the rest. This sequence joins TRBV12-2 and TRBJ2-3, with TRBD2 matching 9 bases. CDR1 SGHLS and CDR2 HYDKME come from the germline V gene. The V gene end was trimmed by 3 bases and the J gene end by 6 bases; junction bases not matched to a gene: 0. This CDR3 comprises 12 residues. The CDR3 protein is CASSGTGETLYF. Partial CDR3 DNA: TGTGCCAGCTCTGGGACTGGGGAAACGCTGTAT. Full variable domain (missing parts from reference TRBV12-2 and TRBJ2-3): NSGVVQSPRYIIKGKGERSILKCIPISGHLSVAWYQQTQGQELKFFIQHYDKMERDKGNLPSRFSVQQFDDYHSEMNMSALELEDSAVYFCASSGTGETLYFGSGTRLTVL.

This clone came up a few times. Genes and germline are mouse. With the read ending 1 residue before the CDR3 end, the germline J gene is used to fill in that end. V and J are TRBV16 and TRBJ1-4, with TRBD1 as a possible D gene (6 bases). Trimming removed 6 bases from V and 4 bases from J, with 12 bases in between. From germline, CDR1 is SGHSA and CDR2 FRNQAP. The CDR3 runs 14 residues. The sequenced CDR3 bases are TGTGCAAGCAGGCCGGGACATTTCAACGAAAGATTATTT. Protein: CASRPGHFNERLF. The full CDR3 sequence reads CASRPGHFNERLFF.

For this clone: Genes and germline are mouse. Coverage ceases 1 residue before the CDR3 finishes, and the germline J gene fills in the end. This chain uses TRBV3 with TRBJ2-4; 7 nucleotides line up with TRBD1. The CDR3 has 14 amino acids. Germline assignment: CDR1 SNHLY and CDR2 FYNGKV (reference sequence). V was clipped by 5 bases and J by 3 bases; unmatched bases: 5. The CDR3: CASSNRGGQNTLYF. CDR3 DNA, as far as it was read: TGTGCCAGCAGCAACAGGGGAGGACAAAACACCTTGTAC. Combining the CDR3 with reference TRBV3 and TRBJ2-4 gives the whole variable domain GPKVLQIPSHQIIDMGQMVTLNCDPVSNHLYFYWYKQILGQQMEFLVNFYNGKVMEKSKLFKDQFSVERPDGSYFTLKIQPTALEDSAVYFCASSNRGGQNTLYFGAGTRLSVL.

Concerning this clone: Gene names denote mouse genes. Read coverage stops 1 residue before the CDR3 terminus; the germline J gene supplies the remainder. J is TRBJ2-3 and V is TRBV3, with TRBD1 as a possible D gene (6 bases). The germline V gene has CDR1 SNHLY and CDR2 FYNGKV (reference sequence). There are 15 residues in the CDR3. The V end was cut by 5 bases, the J end by 0 bases, with 12 bases between. Incomplete CDR3 DNA: TGTGCCAGCAGCCTAGGGACATCTAGTGCAGAAACGCTGTAT. Protein product: CASSLGTSSAETLY. In full, the CDR3 is CASSLGTSSAETLYF.

On this clone itself: Germline and genes here are mouse. CDR3 loop: CASGLGTSNNQAPLF. CDR3 DNA, as far as it was read: TGTGCCAGCGGTCTTGGGACATCTAACAACCAGGCTCCGCTT. The chain has TRBV13-2 and TRBJ1-5, with D perhaps TRBD1 (6 bases). Read coverage stops 1 residue before the CDR3 terminus; the germline J gene supplies the remainder. This CDR3 contains 15 residues. Trimming removed 4 bases from V and 0 bases from J, with 11 bases in between. In germline, CDR1 is NNHNN, CDR2 SYGAGS (reference sequence).

Remarks on this clone: Mouse gene names and germline throughout. From the germline J gene comes the end of the CDR3, since the read stops 1 residue before it. J is TRBJ1-4 and V is TRBV3, with D possibly being TRBD1 (6 bases). The V gene lost 5 bases and the J gene lost 4 bases, with 8 bases spanning the gap. Germline CDR1 SNHLY, CDR2 FYNGKV (reference sequence). CDR3 length equals 13 residues. CDR3: CASSRDNNERLFF. The DNA read from the CDR3 is TGTGCCAGCAGCCGGGACAACAACGAAAGATTATTT. Full variable domain (rest looked up from reference TRBV3 and TRBJ1-4): GPKVLQIPSHQIIDMGQMVTLNCDPVSNHLYFYWYKQILGQQMEFLVNFYNGKVMEKSKLFKDQFSVERPDGSYFTLKIQPTALEDSAVYFCASSRDNNERLFFGHGTKLSVL.

By its share, this clone is medium-sized. Gene labels here are mouse ones. Read data end 1 residue before the CDR3 end; the end is taken from the germline J gene. This chain uses TRBV26 with TRBJ1-2; 7 bases are a match to TRBD1. J was trimmed by 4 bases and V by 2 bases; bases with no gene match: 1. The CDR3 is 13 residues long. The germline gives CDR1 KGHPV, CDR2 FQNQEV (reference sequence). CDR3 sequence: CASSLHRGSDYTF. CDR3 DNA, as far as it was read: TGTGCCAGCAGTCTGCACAGGGGCTCCGACTACACC.

In this sample, this clone turned up a few times. Genes here carry mouse names. The CDR3 extends 1 residue past the end of the read, so its final part is completed from the germline J gene. V is TRBV26 and J is TRBJ2-7; D unresolved. V was shortened by 4 bases and J by 4 bases, with 8 bases between the two germline ends. From germline, CDR1 is KGHPV and CDR2 FQNQEV (reference sequence). The CDR3 consists of 12 residues. The CDR3 here is CASSPTGYEQYF. The covered CDR3 bases are TGTGCCAGCAGTCCGACGGGTTATGAACAGTAC.

This clone has only a few counts. Here the gene names and germline are mouse. Sequencing ends 1 residue short of the CDR3 end; the germline J gene provides the rest. The chain recombines TRBV26 with TRBJ1-3, with unresolved D. The CDR3 extends over 13 amino acids. The germline V gene encodes CDR1 KGHPV and CDR2 FQNQEV (reference sequence). The ends were cut back, 4 bases at V and 0 bases at J, with 4 bases in the middle. This chain's CDR3 is CASSRGSGNTLYF. Partial CDR3 DNA: TGTGCCAGCAGTCGGGGTTCTGGAAATACGCTCTAT. Based on the CDR3 plus reference TRBV26 and TRBJ1-3, the full variable domain is NSKVIQTPRYLVKGQGQKAKMRCIPEKGHPVVFWYQQNKNNEFKFLINFQNQEVLQQIDMTEKRFSAECPSNSPCSLEIQSSEAGDSALYLCASSRGSGNTLYFGEGSRLIVV.

This clone was seen only a few times. Germline and genes: mouse. The CDR3 is cut off 1 residue early in the read; its end comes from the germline J gene. The rearrangement links TRBV4 to TRBJ2-5; 7 nucleotides align to TRBD2. The CDR3 is 14 amino acids. V shed 4 bases and J 1 base; nucleotides not matched to a gene: 2. Germline V gene sequence: CDR1 LGHDT, CDR2 YNNKQL (reference sequence). Incomplete CDR3 DNA: TGTGCCAGCAGCTTTCTGGGGGACCAAGACACCCAGTAC. This encodes CASSFLGDQDTQY. The CDR3 in its entirety is CASSFLGDQDTQYF.

This clone showed up just a few times. Each gene name is a mouse one. The read terminates 1 residue ahead of where the CDR3 ends, so the germline J gene completes it. V is TRBV15 and J is TRBJ2-7, with TRBD2 identical over 8 bases. The germline V gene encodes CDR1 SGHND and CDR2 FRSKSL. The CDR3 is made up of 13 amino acids. J lost 4 bases, V lost 5 bases, and 4 bases had no gene match. CDR3 loop: CASSQTGVYEQYF. CDR3 DNA, as far as it was read: TGTGCCAGCAGTCAGACTGGGGTTTATGAACAGTAC.

This clone is deemed medium-sized. Germline and genes: mouse. The read halts 1 residue ahead of the CDR3 end, with the missing end drawn from the germline J gene. The chain uses TRBV20 and TRBJ1-5; D is possibly TRBD1 (6 bases). Germline V gene lookup returns CDR1 GFQATS and CDR2 STVNSAI. V was shortened by 3 bases and J by 9 bases, with 12 bases between the two germline ends. The CDR3 has 12 amino acids. CDR3 bases read: TGTGGTGCTAGAGAGCAGGGGAGGGCTCCGCTT. The encoded protein is CGAREQGRAPL. The whole CDR3 is CGAREQGRAPLF. Full variable domain (missing parts from reference TRBV20 and TRBJ1-5): GALVYQYPRRTICKSGTSMRMECQAVGFQATSVAWYRQSPQKTFELIALSTVNSAIKYEQNFTQEKFPISHPNLSFSSMTVLNAYLEDRGLYLCGAREQGRAPLFGEGTRLSVL.

This clone has more than one count but fewer than ten. Gene labels here are mouse ones. The sequenced fragment ends 1 residue before the CDR3 boundary, so the rest is inferred from the germline J gene. This sequence joins TRBV5 and TRBJ1-2; D gene ambiguous. CDR1 and CDR2 from the germline V gene are LGHNA and YNLKQL (reference sequence). Trimming took 0 bases from V and 0 from J, leaving 2 bases between them. This CDR3 has 13 residues. The covered CDR3 bases are TGTGCCAGCAGCCAAGACTCAAACTCCGACTACACC. This translates into CASSQDSNSDYT. The full CDR3 reads CASSQDSNSDYTF.